This T cell receptor (beta chain) was found in a study of CD8+ T cells in alopecia areata. Across the study: Each of the treated patients was given oral tofacitinib, 5 to 10 mg twice daily, for moderate-to-severe alopecia areata.

Indicated treatment: oral pan-JAK inhibitor, 5-10 mg twice daily. Individuals with alopecia areata gave both lesional scalp punch biopsies and peripheral blood for collection. As to this clone: Antigen unknown.

Reverse transcription of extracted RNA yielded cDNA, which provided the sequencing template. Profiling relied on immunoSEQ multiplex PCR, and the TCRdb table lists in-frame clones only, not all of them. Of approximately 120,000 clones listed, over 60% are singletons. General study findings and limits: Many expanded lesional clones persisted in scalp and blood during tofacitinib treatment. Lesional tissue from the scalp (especially in alopecia totalis/universalis) showed higher clonality than normal scalp.

The input for sequencing was CD4+ T cells sorted from blood, taken at week 4, from a patient treated with tofacitinib. The origin of this receptor is a human donor with alopecia areata.

The DNA of the CDR3 is TGTGCCAGCAGTTTACCTGGGACCGCGATGGAGCCCCAGCATTTT. Amino acid sequence: CASSLPGTAMEPQHF. This chain uses TRBV28 with TRBJ1-5; maybe TRBD1 (5 bases). Trimming cost V 2 bases and J 8 bases, with 16 bases left between them. In germline, CDR1 is MDHEN, CDR2 SYDVKM. This CDR3 region has 15 residues. Full variable domain (missing parts from reference TRBV28 and TRBJ1-5): DVKVTQSSRYLVKRTGEKVFLECVQDMDHENMFWYRQDPGLGLRLIYFSYDVKMKEKGDIPEGYSVSREKKERFSLILESASTNQTSMYLCASSLPGTAMEPQHFGDGTRLSIL.